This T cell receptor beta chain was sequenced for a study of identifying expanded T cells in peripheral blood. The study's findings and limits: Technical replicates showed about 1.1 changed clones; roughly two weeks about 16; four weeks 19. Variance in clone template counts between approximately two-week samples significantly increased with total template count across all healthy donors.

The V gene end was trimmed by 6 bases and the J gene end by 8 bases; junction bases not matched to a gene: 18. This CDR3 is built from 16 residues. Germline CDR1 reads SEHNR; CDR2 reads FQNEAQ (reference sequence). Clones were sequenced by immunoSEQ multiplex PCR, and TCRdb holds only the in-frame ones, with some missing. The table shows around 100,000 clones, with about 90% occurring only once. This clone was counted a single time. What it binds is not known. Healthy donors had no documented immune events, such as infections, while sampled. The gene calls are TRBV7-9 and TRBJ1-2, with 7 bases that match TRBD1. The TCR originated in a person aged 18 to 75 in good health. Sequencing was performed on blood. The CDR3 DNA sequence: TGTGCCAGCAGAGATGGGGTGAGGACAGGTGGTTACGGCTACACCTTC. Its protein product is CASRDGVRTGGYGYTF.